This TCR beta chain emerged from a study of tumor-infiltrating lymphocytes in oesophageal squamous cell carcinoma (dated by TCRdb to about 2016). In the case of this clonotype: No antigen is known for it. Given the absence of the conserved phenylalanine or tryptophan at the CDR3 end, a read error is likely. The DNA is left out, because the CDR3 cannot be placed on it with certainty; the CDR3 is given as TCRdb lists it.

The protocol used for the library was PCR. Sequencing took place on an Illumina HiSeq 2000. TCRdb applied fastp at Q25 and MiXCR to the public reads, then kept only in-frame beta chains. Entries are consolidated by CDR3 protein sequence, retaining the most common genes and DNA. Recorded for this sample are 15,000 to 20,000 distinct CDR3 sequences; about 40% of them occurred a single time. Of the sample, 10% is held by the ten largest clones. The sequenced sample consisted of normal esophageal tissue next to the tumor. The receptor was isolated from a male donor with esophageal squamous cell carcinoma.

The CDR3 protein sequence reads: CASSAGLS. The V and J segments used are TRBV7-3 and TRBJ2-5; the D segment call TRBD2 is taken from the table without a DNA check. The CDR3 numbers 8 amino acids, ends counted. CDR1 SGHTA and CDR2 FQGTGA are derived from the germline V gene.